Below are 25 T cell receptor beta chains sequenced from a single sample in a study of cytomegalovirus exposure and HLA in healthy donors. A multiplex PCR was run with 60 Vbeta primers and 13 Jbeta primers. Here immunoSEQ multiplex PCR was the method, and the copy in TCRdb shows in-frame clones only, minus some. The sample includes 130,000 to 150,000 clones, around 82% of them seen just once. The sequencing sample was made of PBMCs. The receptors shown here come from a young woman in good health and CMV-seropositive.

V gene TRBV6-6 combines with J gene TRBJ2-3; 7 bases map to TRBD2. The V gene's germline CDR1 is MNHNY and CDR2 SVGAGI (reference sequence). This CDR3 region has 16 residues. V dropped 7 bases and J dropped 4; count of bases not matched to a gene: 14. The CDR3 region is CASTTRASGGSDTQYF. CDR3 sequence (DNA): TGTGCCAGCACCACAAGGGCTAGCGGTGGTTCAGATACGCAGTATTTT.

The chain uses TRBV6-5 and TRBJ1-5, with unresolved D. Germline CDR1 reads MNHEY; CDR2 reads SVGAGI. Trimming took 5 bases from V and 5 from J, leaving 10 bases between them. The CDR3 contains 13 residues. CDR3 bases: TGTGCCAGCAGTCCAGCGGGTTATCAGCCCCAGCATTTT. Translating gives CASSPAGYQPQHF.

The chain couples TRBV7-9 to TRBJ1-4, with 7 bases aligning to TRBD1. CDR1 and CDR2 (germline): SEHNR, FQNEAQ (reference sequence). The V segment lost 4 bases and the J segment 6 bases; nucleotides outside the gene matches: 5. The CDR3 is 14 amino acids. The CDR3 here is CASSSGQYYEKLFF. The CDR3 nucleotides are TGTGCCAGCAGCTCGGGACAGTACTATGAAAAACTGTTTTTT. Using reference TRBV7-9 and TRBJ1-4 for the parts outside the CDR3, the full variable domain is DTGVSQNPRHKITKRGQNVTFRCDPISEHNRLYWYRQTLGQGPEFLTYFQNEAQLEKSRLLSDRFSAERPKGSFSTLEIQRTEQGDSAMYLCASSSGQYYEKLFFGSGTQLSVL.

In its sample, this clone was seen a few times. This chain connects TRBV5-5 to TRBJ2-7; D possibly corresponds to TRBD1 (5 bases). The germline gives CDR1 SGHKS, CDR2 YYEKEE (reference sequence). CDR3 length: 15 residues. Trimming removed 1 base at V and 3 bases at J, with 14 bases between. The CDR3: CASSLIVGEDYEQYF. The DNA of the CDR3 is TGTGCCAGCAGCTTGATCGTAGGGGAAGACTACGAGCAGTACTTC.

The chain combines TRBV5-1 with TRBJ1-1, with TRBD1 identical over 8 bases. Per germline, CDR1 SGHRS and CDR2 YFSETQ. Losses at the gene ends were 4 bases for V and 4 bases for J; bases not matched to a gene: 18. This CDR3 region has 18 residues. Here the CDR3 reads CASSPNGQGPGGGTEAFF. The CDR3 nucleotides are TGCGCCAGCAGCCCGAACGGACAGGGTCCTGGGGGTGGCACTGAAGCTTTCTTT.

The chain has TRBV11-2 and TRBJ2-1, with 13 positions matching TRBD2. The CDR3 has 17 amino acids. Germline V gene sequence: CDR1 SGHAT, CDR2 FQNNGV. V gave up 2 bases and J gave up 0 bases; unmatched junction bases: 1. The CDR3 DNA reads TGTGCCAGCAGCTTAAGACTAGCGGGGGGCTCCTACAATGAGCAGTTCTTC. This codes for CASSLRLAGGSYNEQFF.

V gene TRBV6-1 combines with J gene TRBJ1-4; D unclear. The V gene's germline CDR1 is MNHNS and CDR2 SASEGT. V shed 3 bases and J shed 7 bases, with 15 bases lying between them. The CDR3 covers 15 residues. CDR3 nucleotide sequence: TGTGCCAGCAGTGAGACCCCCGAGGCGGTTGAAAAACTGTTTTTT. Translating it yields CASSETPEAVEKLFF.

The V gene is TRBV6-5, the J gene TRBJ1-5, with 8 bases fitting TRBD1. Unmatched junction bases numbered 6, after V lost 0 bases and J lost 5 bases. CDR1 and CDR2 from the germline V gene are MNHEY and SVGAGI. The CDR3 has 16 amino acids. The chain's CDR3 is CASSYSGRGPYQPQHF. The CDR3 region has the DNA TGTGCCAGCAGTTACTCAGGCAGGGGGCCGTATCAGCCCCAGCATTTT.

This clone was detected once. V usage is TRBV19 and J usage is TRBJ1-6; 9 bases line up with TRBD1. Germline CDR1 is LNHDA and CDR2 is SQIVND (reference sequence). V was clipped by 7 bases and J by 7 bases; unmatched bases: 5. CDR3 length equals 14 residues. CDR3 sequence (DNA): TGTGCCAGTACGCCGGGACAGGGAAATTCACCCCTCCACTTT. Its protein product is CASTPGQGNSPLHF.

The rearrangement links TRBV11-2 to TRBJ2-7; 9 nucleotides line up with TRBD1. CDR1 is SGHAT and CDR2 is FQNNGV in the germline V gene. The CDR3 extends over 15 amino acids. J gave up 4 bases and V 0 bases, and 4 bases lay outside the gene matches. CDR3 coding DNA: TGTGCCAGCAGCTTAGAGGGGACAGGGACGTACGAGCAGTACTTC. This codes for CASSLEGTGTYEQYF. Variable domain in full (rest from reference TRBV11-2 and TRBJ2-7): EAGVAQSPRYKIIEKRQSVAFWCNPISGHATLYWYQQILGQGPKLLIQFQNNGVVDDSQLPKDRFSAERLKGVDSTLKIQPAKLEDSAVYLCASSLEGTGTYEQYFGPGTRLTVT.

This clone was seen once. CDR3 protein: CASSLRRSEADTQYF. The CDR3 bases are TGCGCCAGCAGCTTGAGGAGAAGCGAGGCAGATACGCAGTATTTT. The genes are TRBV5-1 and TRBJ2-3; D gene uncertain. V was pared by 1 base and J by 4 bases, with 13 bases between. Per the germline V gene, CDR1 is SGHRS and CDR2 is YFSETQ. The CDR3 has 15 residues.

This chain connects TRBV7-5 to TRBJ2-3; the table calls TRBD2, which could not be checked here. TRBV7-5 counts as a pseudogene. This CDR3 has 18 amino acids. CDR3: CVRSLSLPSGGPHDTQYF. The CDR3 nucleotides are TGTGTCAGAAGCTTATCCTTGCCGAGCGGGGGCCCTCATGATACGCAGTATTTT.

The rearrangement joins TRBV19 to TRBJ2-2; the match to TRBD1 covers 9 bases. CDR3 length equals 17 residues. V trimming: 2 bases; J trimming: 7 bases; junction bases outside the gene matches: 11. Germline CDR1 reads LNHDA; CDR2 reads SQIVND (reference sequence). CDR3 bases: TGTGCCAGTAGTATAACCCCGACAGGGGGGGTTCACGGGGAGCTGTTTTTT. Translation: CASSITPTGGVHGELFF.

V gene TRBV19 combines with J gene TRBJ2-7; 12 positions match TRBD1. The trim removed 5 bases at V and 5 bases at J, leaving 7 bases unmatched. Germline V CDR1 and CDR2: LNHDA, SQIVND (reference sequence). There are 15 residues in the CDR3. As DNA, the CDR3 is TGTGCCAGTAGTTTCCTGGGACAGGGGGCGCACGAGCAGTACTTC. Amino acids: CASSFLGQGAHEQYF.

The chain has TRBV5-1 and TRBJ2-2, with D unresolved. Trimming removed 0 bases from V and 5 bases from J, with 11 bases in between. This CDR3 is 15 amino acids long. Germline CDR1 SGHRS, CDR2 YFSETQ. The chain's CDR3 is CASSLVSTDTGELFF. The CDR3 bases are TGCGCCAGCAGCTTGGTTTCCACAGATACCGGGGAGCTGTTTTTT.

This chain uses TRBV18 with TRBJ1-2; unclear D gene. This CDR3 is 16 amino acids long. Germline CDR1 KGHSH, CDR2 LQKENI. Trimming shortened V by 1 base and J by 5 bases, and 17 bases separated the two germline ends. CDR3: CASSPRTLMTPYGYTF. CDR3 coding DNA: TGTGCCAGCTCACCACGAACCCTAATGACTCCTTATGGCTACACCTTC.

The chain carries TRBV2 and TRBJ2-2, with TRBD2 matching 12 bases. The CDR3 is 15 residues long. V shed 7 bases, J shed 5 bases, and the junction held 5 bases outside the gene matches. Germline V lookup: CDR1 SNHLY, CDR2 FYNNEI. CDR3 in DNA: TGTGCCAGCAAAGGACTAGCGGGGAATACCGGGGAGCTGTTTTTT. It specifies CASKGLAGNTGELFF. The complete variable domain, with remaining parts taken from reference TRBV2 and TRBJ2-2, reads EPEVTQTPSHQVTQMGQEVILRCVPISNHLYFYWYRQILGQKVEFLVSFYNNEISEKSEIFDDQFSVERPDGSNFTLKIRSTKLEDSAMYFCASKGLAGNTGELFFGEGSRLTVL.

The chain is built from TRBV7-2 and TRBJ1-3; D is ambiguous. Germline V gene data show CDR1 as SGHTA and CDR2 as FQGNSA. This CDR3 comprises 14 residues. Deletions cut 2 bases from V and 3 bases from J, with 8 bases between. The CDR3 is CASSLSPGGNTIYF. CDR3 sequence (DNA): TGTGCCAGCAGCTTAAGTCCAGGTGGAAACACCATATATTTT.

The V call is TRBV10-3, the J call TRBJ2-4, with a tentative D call TRBD2 (5 bases). The germline V gene encodes CDR1 ENHRY and CDR2 SYGVKD. The V and J ends lost 4 bases and 4 bases respectively, with 8 bases between them. The CDR3 runs to 13 residues. The CDR3 bases are TGTGCCATCAGTGGGGGAGAAAAAAACATTCAGTACTTC. Translation: CAISGGEKNIQYF.

This clone came up a few times. The rearrangement links TRBV11-2 to TRBJ1-1; D perhaps matches TRBD1 (5 bases). This CDR3 is 15 amino acids long. The germline V gene encodes CDR1 SGHAT and CDR2 FQNNGV. The germline V and J ends were trimmed by 1 base and 0 bases, with 9 bases remaining between them. The CDR3 DNA reads TGTGCCAGCAGCTTAGCATTACAGGTGAACACTGAAGCTTTCTTT. Its translation is CASSLALQVNTEAFF.

The CDR3 coding sequence is TGTGCCAGCAGCTGGGGAGCAGGGGACACTGAAGCTTTCTTT. Its translation: CASSWGAGDTEAFF. The gene calls are TRBV7-6 and TRBJ1-1; TRBD1 is a possible D gene (6 bases). This CDR3 comprises 14 residues. CDR1 is SGHVS and CDR2 is FNYEAQ in the germline V gene. Trimming shortened V by 4 bases and J by 3 bases, and 12 bases separated the two germline ends.

The chain links TRBV7-8 to TRBJ2-3; a weak D match, TRBD1 (7 bases). The CDR3 length is 16 residues. Trimming took 8 bases from V and 4 from J, leaving 22 bases between them. Germline V gives CDR1 SGHVS, CDR2 FQNEAQ. CDR3 sequence reads: CASVLQGSEGADTQYF. The CDR3 DNA follows: TGTGCCAGCGTTCTACAGGGGTCGGAGGGCGCAGATACGCAGTATTTT.

This rearrangement joins TRBV7-9 to TRBJ2-3, with TRBD2 matching 9 bases. The CDR3 covers 16 residues. V was pared by 5 bases and J by 0 bases, with 6 bases of the junction left unmatched. Germline V lookup: CDR1 SEHNR, CDR2 FQNEAQ (reference sequence). Here the CDR3 DNA reads TGTGCCAGCAGCGTCTCACTAGCGGGTAGCACAGATACGCAGTATTTT. The encoded protein is CASSVSLAGSTDTQYF.

The rearrangement uses TRBV7-8 and TRBJ2-1, with 9 positions matching TRBD2. After removal of 10 bases from V and 6 bases from J, the junction contained 7 bases not matched to a gene. The CDR3 is 13 residues long. Per the germline V gene, CDR1 is SGHVS and CDR2 is FQNEAQ. In nucleotides, the CDR3 is TGTGCCATAGGGGCGGGGGGGCCCAATGAGCAGTTCTTC. Protein: CAIGAGGPNEQFF.

Only a few counts were recorded for this clone. The V gene is TRBV5-4, the J gene TRBJ1-1; 8 bases are shared with TRBD1. This CDR3 has 14 residues. Trimming removed 3 bases from V and 7 bases from J; junction bases left unmatched: 8. Germline assignment: CDR1 SGHNT and CDR2 YYREEE (reference sequence). In DNA, the CDR3 is TGTGCCAGCAGCTATGGACAGGGTAGGAATGAAGCTTTCTTT. Protein sequence: CASSYGQGRNEAFF.